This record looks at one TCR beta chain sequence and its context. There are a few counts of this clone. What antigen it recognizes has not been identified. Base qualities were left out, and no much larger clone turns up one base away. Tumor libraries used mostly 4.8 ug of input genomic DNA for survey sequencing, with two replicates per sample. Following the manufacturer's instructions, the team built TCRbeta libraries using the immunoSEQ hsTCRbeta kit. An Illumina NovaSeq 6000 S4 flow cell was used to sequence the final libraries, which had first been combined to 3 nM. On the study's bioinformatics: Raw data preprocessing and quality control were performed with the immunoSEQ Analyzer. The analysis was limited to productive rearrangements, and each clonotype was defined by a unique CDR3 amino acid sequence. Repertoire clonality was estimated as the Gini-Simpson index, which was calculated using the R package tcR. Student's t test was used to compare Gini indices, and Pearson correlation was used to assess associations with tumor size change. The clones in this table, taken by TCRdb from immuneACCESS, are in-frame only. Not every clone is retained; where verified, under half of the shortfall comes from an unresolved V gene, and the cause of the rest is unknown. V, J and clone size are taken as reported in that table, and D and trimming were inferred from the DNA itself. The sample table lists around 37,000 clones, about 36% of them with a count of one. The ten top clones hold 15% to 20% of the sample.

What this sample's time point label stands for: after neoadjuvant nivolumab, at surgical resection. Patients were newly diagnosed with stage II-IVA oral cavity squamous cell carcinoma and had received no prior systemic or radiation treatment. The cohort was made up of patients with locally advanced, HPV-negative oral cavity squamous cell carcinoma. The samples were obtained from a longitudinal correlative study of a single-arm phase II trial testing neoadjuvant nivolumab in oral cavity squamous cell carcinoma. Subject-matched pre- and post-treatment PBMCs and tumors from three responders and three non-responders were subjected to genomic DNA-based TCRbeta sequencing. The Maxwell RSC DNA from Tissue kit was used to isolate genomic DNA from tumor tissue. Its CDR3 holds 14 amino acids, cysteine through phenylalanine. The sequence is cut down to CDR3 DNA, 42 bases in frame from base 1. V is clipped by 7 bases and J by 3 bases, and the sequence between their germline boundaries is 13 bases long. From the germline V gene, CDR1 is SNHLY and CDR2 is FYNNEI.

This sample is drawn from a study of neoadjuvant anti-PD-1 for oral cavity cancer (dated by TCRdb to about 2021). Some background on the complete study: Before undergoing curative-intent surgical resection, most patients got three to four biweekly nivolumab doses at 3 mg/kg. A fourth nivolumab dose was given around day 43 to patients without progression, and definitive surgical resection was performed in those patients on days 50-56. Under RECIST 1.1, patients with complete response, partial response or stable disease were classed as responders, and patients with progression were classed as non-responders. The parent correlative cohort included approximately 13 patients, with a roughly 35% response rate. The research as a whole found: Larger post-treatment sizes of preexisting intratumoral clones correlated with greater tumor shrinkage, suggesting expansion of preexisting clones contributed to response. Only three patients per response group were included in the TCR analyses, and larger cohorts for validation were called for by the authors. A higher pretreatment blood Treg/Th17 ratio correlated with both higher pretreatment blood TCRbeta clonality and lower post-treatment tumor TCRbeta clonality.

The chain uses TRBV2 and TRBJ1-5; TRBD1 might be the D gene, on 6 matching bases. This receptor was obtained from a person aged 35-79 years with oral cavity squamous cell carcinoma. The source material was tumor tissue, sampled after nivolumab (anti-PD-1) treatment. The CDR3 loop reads CASNLQGINQPQHF. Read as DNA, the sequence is TGTGCCAGCAATCTACAGGGAATCAATCAGCCCCAGCATTTT.